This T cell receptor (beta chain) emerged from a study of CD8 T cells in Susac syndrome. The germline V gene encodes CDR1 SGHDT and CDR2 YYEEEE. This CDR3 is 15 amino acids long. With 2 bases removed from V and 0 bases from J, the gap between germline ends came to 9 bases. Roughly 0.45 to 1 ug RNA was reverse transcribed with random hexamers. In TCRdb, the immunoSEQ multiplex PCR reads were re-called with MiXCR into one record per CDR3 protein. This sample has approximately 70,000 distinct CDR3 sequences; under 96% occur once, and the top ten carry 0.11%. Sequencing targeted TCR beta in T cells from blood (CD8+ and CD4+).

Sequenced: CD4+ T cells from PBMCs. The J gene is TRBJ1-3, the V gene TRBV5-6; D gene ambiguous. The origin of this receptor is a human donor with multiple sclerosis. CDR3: CASSLTLNSGNTIYF. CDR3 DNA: TGTGCCAGCAGCTTAACCCTGAACTCTGGAAACACCATATATTTT.